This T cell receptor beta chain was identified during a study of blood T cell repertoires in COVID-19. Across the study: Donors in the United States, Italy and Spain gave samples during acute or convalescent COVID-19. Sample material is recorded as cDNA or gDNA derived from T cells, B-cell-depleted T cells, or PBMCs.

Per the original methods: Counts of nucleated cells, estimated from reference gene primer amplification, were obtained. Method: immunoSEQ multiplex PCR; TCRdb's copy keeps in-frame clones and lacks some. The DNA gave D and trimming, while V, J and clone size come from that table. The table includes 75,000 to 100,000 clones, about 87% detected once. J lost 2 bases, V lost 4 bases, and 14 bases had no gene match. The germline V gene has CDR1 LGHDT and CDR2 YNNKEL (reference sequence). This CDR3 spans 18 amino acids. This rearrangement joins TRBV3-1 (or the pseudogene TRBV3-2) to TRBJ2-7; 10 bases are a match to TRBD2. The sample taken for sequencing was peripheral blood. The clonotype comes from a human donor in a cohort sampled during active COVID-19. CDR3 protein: CASSLPGASGRGTYEQYF. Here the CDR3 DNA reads TGTGCCAGCAGCCTCCCCGGGGCTAGCGGGAGAGGGACCTACGAGCAGTACTTC.